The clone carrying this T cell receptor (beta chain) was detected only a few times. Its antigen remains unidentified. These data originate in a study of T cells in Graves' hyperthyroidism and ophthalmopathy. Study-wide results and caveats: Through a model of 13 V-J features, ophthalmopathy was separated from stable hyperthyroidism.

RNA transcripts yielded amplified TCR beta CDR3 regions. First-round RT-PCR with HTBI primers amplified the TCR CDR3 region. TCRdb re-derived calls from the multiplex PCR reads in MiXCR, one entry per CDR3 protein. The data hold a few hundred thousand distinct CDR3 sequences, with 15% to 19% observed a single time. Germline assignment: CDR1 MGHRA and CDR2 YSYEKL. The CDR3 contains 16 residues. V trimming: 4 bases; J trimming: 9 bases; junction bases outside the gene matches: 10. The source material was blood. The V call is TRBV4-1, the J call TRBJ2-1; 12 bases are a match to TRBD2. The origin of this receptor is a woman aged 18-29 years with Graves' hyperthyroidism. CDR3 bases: TGCGCCAGCAGCCGGTCGCTAGCGGGGGGGGGACGTGAGCAGTTCTTC. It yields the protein CASSRSLAGGGREQFF.